This T cell receptor beta chain was sequenced in a study of OX40 agonist ivuxolimab in advanced cancers. Study summary: One hepatocellular carcinoma and two cutaneous melanoma patients partially responded. Study-level results: Low normalized T-cell clonal expansion was additionally recorded for some nonresponders.

TCRdb keeps only in-frame clones here, not all; method: immunoSEQ multiplex PCR. The sample lists tens of thousands of clones; 90% were seen once. This clone was picked up one time. The antigen is not known. The CDR3 length is 11 residues. Germline loops: CDR1 MNHEY, CDR2 SVGAGI. The chain has TRBV6-5 and TRBJ2-5; D is uncertain. The J call could be wrong; TRBJ2-7 is a better fit for the DNA end. The source material was CD4+ or CD8+ T cells sorted from blood, sampled in a trial of the OX40 agonist ivuxolimab. The receptor comes from an adult with an advanced solid tumor such as melanoma, head and neck, liver or kidney cancer. The DNA for the CDR3 is TGTGCCAGCAGTTACTCGGGCGAGCAGTACTTC. Its translation is CASSYSGEQYF.